The sequence of this T cell receptor beta chain was determined in a study of early T cells in non-severe SARS-CoV-2 infection. General study results and limits: Private and CD4 specificities were missed by VDJdb matching, skewed to anti-spike CD8.

One entry per CDR3 protein results from TCRdb running MiXCR on the 5' RACE reads. This table has tens of thousands of distinct CDR3 sequences, over 10% appearing once. V was clipped by 7 bases and J by 3 bases, with 12 bases between them. The germline gives CDR1 SQVTM, CDR2 ANQGSEA. This CDR3 contains 12 residues. On this clonotype itself: Its antigen is still unknown.

The chain combines TRBV29-1 with TRBJ1-1; D may be TRBD1 (5 bases). This TCR was sampled from an adult who was a healthcare worker with PCR-confirmed SARS-CoV-2 infection or an uninfected control (not recorded which). Sequenced input: whole blood. Here the CDR3 DNA reads TGCAGCGGGGACCAGGAGGACACTGAAGCTTTCTTT. Its translation: CSGDQEDTEAFF. Complete variable domain (other parts from reference TRBV29-1 and TRBJ1-1): SAVISQKPSRDICQRGTSLTIQCQVDSQVTMMFWYRQQPGQSLTLIATANQGSEATYESGFVIDKFPISRPNLTFSTLTVSNMSPEDSSIYLCSGDQEDTEAFFGQGTRLTVV.